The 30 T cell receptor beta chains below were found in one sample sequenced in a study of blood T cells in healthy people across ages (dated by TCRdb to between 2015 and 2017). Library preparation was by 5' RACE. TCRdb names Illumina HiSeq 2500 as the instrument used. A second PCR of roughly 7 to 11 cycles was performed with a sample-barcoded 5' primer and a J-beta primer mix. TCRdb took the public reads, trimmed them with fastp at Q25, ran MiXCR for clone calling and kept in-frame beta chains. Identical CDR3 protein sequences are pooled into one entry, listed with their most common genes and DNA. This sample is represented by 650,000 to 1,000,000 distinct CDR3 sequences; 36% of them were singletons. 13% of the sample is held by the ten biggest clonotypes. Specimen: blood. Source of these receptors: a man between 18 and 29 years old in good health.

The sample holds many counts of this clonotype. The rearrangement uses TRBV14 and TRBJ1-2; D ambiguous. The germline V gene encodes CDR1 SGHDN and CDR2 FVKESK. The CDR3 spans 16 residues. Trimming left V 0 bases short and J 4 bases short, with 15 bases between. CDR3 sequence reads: CASSQDLAGGRYGYTF. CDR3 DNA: TGTGCCAGCAGCCAAGACCTGGCAGGAGGCCGCTATGGCTACACCTTC.

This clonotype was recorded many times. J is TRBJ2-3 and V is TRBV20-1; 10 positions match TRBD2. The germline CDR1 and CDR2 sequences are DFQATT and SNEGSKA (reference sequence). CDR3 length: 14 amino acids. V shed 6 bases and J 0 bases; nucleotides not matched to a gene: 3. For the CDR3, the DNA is TGCAGTGCCCCGACTAGCGGGAGCACAGATACGCAGTATTTT. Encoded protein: CSAPTSGSTDTQYF.

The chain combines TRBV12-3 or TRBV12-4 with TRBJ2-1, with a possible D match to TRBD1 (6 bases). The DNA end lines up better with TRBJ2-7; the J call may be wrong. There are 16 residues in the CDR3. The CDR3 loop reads CASSFLRGSSYNEQYF. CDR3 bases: TGTGCCAGCAGTTTCCTAAGGGGGAGCTCCTACAATGAGCAGTACTTC.

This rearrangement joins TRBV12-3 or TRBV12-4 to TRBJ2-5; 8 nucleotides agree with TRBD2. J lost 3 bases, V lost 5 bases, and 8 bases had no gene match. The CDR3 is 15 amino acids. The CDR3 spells CASSPLGTREETQYF. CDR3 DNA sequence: TGTGCCAGCAGTCCCCTCGGGACTAGGGAAGAGACCCAGTACTTC.

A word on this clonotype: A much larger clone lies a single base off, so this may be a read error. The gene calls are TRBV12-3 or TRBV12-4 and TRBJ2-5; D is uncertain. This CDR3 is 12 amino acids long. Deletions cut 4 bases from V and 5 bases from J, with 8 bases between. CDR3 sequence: CASSSPPETQYF. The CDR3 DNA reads TGTGCCAGCAGTTCGCCCCCCGAGACCCAGTACTTC.

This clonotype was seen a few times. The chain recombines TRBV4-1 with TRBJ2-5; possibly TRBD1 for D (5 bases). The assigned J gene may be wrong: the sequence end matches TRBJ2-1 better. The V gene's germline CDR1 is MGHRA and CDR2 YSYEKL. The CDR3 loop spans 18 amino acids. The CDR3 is CASSLRPSRQIAPETQFF. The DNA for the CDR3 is TGCGCCAGCAGCCTCCGACCCTCCAGACAGATCGCCCCAGAGACCCAGTTCTTC.

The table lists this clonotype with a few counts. CDR3 in amino acids: CSARERCGAFF. The CDR3 DNA follows: TGCAGTGCTAGAGAACGTTGTGGCGCTTTCTTT. The chain carries TRBV20-1 and TRBJ1-1; D ambiguous. Germline V gene sequence: CDR1 DFQATT, CDR2 SNEGSKA (reference sequence). The CDR3 contains 11 residues. The V end lost 0 bases, the J end lost 11 bases, and 10 bases lay between the germline ends.

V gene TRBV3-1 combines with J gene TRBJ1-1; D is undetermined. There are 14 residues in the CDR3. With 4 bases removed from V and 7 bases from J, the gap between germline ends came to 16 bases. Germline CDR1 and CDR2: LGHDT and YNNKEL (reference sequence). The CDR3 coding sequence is TGTGCCAGCAGCCCTATTTGGAGCCAAGTTGAAGCTTTCTTT. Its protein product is CASSPIWSQVEAFF.

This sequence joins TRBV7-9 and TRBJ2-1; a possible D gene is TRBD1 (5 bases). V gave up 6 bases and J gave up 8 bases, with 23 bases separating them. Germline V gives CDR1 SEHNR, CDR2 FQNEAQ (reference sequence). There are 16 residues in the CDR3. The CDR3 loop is CASRHGLDTVGHEQFF. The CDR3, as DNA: TGTGCCAGCAGACACGGCTTGGACACCGTGGGGCATGAGCAGTTCTTC.

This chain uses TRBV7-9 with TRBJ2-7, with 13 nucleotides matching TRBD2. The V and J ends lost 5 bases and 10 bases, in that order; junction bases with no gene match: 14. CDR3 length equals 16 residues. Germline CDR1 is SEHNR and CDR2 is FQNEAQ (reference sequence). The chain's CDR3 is CASSRTSGGPSWSQYF. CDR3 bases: TGTGCCAGCAGCCGGACTAGCGGGGGCCCGTCTTGGTCCCAGTACTTC.

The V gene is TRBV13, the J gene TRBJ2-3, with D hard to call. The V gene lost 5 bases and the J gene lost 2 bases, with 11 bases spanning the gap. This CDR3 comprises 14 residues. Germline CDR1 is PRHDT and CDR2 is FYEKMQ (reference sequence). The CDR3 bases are TGTGCCAGCAGCGTAGAGGCGGACACAGATACGCAGTATTTT. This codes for CASSVEADTDTQYF.

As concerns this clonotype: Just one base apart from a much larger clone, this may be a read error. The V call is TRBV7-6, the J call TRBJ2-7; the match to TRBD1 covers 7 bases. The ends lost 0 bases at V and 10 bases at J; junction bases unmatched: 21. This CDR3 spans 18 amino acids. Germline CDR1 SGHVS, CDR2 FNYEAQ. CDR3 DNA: TGTGCCAGCAGCTTAGCCCCAGGACAGGCTAGTACCGAGGGGCCCCAGTACTTC. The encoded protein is CASSLAPGQASTEGPQYF.

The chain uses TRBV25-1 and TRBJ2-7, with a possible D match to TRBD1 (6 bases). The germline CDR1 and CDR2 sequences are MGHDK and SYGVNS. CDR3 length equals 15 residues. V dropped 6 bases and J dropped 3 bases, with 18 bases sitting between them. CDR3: CASSLLRDKDYEQYF. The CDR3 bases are TGTGCCAGCAGCCTCCTCCGGGACAAAGACTACGAGCAGTACTTC.

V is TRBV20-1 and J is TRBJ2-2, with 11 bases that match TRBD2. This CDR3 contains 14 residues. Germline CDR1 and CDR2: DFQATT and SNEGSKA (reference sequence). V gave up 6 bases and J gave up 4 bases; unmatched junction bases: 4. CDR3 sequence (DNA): TGCAGTGCCGTGACTAGCGGGGCCACCGGGGAGCTGTTTTTT. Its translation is CSAVTSGATGELFF.

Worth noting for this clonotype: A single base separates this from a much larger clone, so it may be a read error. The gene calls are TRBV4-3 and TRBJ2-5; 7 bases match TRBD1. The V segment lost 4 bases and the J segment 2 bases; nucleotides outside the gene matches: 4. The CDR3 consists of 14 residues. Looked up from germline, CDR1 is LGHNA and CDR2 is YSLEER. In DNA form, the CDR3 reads TGCGCCAGCAGCCGCACGGACAGGCAAGAGACCCAGTACTTC. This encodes CASSRTDRQETQYF.

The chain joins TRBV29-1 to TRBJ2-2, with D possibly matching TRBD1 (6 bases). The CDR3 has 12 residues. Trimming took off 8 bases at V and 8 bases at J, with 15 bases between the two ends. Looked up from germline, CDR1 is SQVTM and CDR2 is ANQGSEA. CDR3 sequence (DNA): TGCAGCTCCGGACAGCCTGGGGGGGAGCTGTTTTTT. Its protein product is CSSGQPGGELFF.

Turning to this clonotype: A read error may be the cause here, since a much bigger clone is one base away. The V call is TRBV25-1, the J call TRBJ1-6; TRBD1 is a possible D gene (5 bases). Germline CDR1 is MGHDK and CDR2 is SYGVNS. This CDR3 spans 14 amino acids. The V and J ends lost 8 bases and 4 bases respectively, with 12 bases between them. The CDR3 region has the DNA TGTGCCAGCGGTCCGGGACGATATAATTCACCCCTCCACTTT. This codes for CASGPGRYNSPLHF.

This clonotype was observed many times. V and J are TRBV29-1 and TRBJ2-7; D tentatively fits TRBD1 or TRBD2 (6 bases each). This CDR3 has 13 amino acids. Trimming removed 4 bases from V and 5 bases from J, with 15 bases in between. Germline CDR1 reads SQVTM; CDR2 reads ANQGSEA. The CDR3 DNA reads TGCAGCGTTGCGGGGGCTTCCCGTGACGAGCAGTACTTC. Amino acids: CSVAGASRDEQYF.

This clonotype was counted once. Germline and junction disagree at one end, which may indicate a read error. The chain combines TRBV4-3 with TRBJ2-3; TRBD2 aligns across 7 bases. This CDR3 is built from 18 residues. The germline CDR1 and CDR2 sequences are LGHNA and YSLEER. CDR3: CASSQEGLARGSTDAQYF. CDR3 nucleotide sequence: TGCGCCAGCAGCCAAGAGGGTCTAGCCCGCGGGAGTACAGATGCGCAGTATTTT.

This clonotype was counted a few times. CDR3: CASSFYSGTTGGGGYTF. As DNA, the CDR3 is TGTGCCAGCAGCTTCTATTCCGGGACGACCGGTGGGGGTGGCTACACCTTC. This chain uses TRBV7-2 with TRBJ1-2; weak D call: TRBD1 (5 bases). The CDR3 length is 17 residues. Looked up from germline, CDR1 is SGHTA and CDR2 is FQGNSA. The V and J ends lost 3 bases and 7 bases respectively, with 24 bases between them.

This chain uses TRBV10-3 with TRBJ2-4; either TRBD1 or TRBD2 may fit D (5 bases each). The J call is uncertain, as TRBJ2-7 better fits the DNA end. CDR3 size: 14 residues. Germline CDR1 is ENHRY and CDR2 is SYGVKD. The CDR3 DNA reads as TGTGCTCATTTTCTCCGGGACGCAGCCTACGAGCAGTACTTC. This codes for CAHFLRDAAYEQYF.

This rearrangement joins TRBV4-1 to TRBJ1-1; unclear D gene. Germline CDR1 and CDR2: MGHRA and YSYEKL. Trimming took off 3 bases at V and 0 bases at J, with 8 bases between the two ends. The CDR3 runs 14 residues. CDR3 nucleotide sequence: TGCGCCAGCAGCCATCTGCCGATGAACACTGAAGCTTTCTTT. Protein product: CASSHLPMNTEAFF.

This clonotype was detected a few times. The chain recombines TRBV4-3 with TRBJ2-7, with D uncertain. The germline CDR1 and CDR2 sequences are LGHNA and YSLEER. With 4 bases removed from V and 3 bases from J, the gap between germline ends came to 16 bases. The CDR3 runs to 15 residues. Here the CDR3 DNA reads TGCGCCAGCAGCCGGATCCTCACGGGCGACTACGAGCAGTACTTC. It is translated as CASSRILTGDYEQYF.

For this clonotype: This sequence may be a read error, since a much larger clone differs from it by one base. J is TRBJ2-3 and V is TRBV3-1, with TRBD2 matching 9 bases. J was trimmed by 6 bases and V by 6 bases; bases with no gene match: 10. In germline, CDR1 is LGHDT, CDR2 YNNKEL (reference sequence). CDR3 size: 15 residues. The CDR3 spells CASRPAGGRVDTQYF. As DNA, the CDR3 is TGTGCCAGCAGACCTGCGGGGGGGCGCGTTGATACGCAGTATTTT.

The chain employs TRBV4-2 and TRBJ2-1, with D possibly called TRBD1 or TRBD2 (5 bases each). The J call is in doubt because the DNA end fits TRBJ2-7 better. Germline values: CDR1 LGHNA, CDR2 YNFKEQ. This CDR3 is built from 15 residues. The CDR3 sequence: CASSPEGSPYNEQYF. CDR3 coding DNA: TGTGCCAGCAGCCCCGAGGGGAGCCCCTACAATGAGCAGTACTTC.

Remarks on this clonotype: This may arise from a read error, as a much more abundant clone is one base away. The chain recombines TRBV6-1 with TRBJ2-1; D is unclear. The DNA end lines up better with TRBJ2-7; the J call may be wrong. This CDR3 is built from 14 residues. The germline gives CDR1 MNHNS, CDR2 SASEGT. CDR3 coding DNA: TGTGCCAGCACGTCCGGGCGCTCCTACAATGAGCAGTACTTC. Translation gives CASTSGRSYNEQYF.

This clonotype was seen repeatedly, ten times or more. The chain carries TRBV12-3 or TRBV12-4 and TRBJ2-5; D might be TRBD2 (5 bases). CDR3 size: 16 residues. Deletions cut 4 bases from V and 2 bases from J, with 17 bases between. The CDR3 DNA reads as TGTGCCAGCAGTTCCCTTGGATGGACTGAGCAAGAGACCCAGTACTTC. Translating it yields CASSSLGWTEQETQYF.

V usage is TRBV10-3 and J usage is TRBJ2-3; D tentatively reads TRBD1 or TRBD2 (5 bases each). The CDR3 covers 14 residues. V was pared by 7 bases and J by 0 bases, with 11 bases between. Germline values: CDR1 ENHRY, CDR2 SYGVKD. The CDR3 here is CAINGWDSTDTQYF. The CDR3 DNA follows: TGTGCCATCAATGGATGGGACAGCACAGATACGCAGTATTTT.

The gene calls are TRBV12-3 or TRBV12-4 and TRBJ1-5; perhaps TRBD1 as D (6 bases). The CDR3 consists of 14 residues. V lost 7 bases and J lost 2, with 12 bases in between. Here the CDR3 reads CASNSQGGNQPQHF. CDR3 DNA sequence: TGTGCCAGCAACTCACAGGGCGGCAATCAGCCCCAGCATTTT.

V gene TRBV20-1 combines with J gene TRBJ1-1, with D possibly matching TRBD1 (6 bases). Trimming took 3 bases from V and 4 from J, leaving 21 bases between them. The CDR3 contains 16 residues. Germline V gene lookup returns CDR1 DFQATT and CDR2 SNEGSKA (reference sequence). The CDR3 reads CSARSGPQGKRTEAFF. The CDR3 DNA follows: TGCAGTGCTAGGTCGGGCCCACAGGGAAAACGCACTGAAGCTTTCTTT.